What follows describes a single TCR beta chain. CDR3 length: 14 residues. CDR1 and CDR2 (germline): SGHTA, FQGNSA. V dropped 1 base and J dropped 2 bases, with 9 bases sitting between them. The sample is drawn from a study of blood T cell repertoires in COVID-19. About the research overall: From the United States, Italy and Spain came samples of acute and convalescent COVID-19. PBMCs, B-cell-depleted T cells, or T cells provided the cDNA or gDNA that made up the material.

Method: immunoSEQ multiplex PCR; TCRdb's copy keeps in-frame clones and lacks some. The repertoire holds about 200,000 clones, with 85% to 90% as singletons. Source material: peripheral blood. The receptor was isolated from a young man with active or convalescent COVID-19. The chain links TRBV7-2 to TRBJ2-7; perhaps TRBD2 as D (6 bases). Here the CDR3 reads CASSLEAGTYEQYF. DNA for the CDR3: TGTGCCAGCAGCTTAGAGGCGGGGACCTACGAGCAGTACTTC.